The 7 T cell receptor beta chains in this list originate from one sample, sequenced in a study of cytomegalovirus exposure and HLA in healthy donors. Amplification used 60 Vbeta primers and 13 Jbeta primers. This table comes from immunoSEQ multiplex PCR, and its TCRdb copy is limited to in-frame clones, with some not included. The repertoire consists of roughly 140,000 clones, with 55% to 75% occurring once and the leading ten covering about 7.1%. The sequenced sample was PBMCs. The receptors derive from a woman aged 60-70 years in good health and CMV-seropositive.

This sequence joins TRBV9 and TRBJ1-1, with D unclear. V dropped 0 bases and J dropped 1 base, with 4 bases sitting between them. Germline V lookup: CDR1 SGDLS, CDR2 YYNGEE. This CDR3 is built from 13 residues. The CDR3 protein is CASSVAGNTEAFF. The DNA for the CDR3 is TGTGCCAGCAGCGTAGCAGGGAACACTGAAGCTTTCTTT. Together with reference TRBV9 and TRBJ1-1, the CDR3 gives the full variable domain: DSGVTQTPKHLITATGQRVTLRCSPRSGDLSVYWYQQSLDQGLQFLIQYYNGEERAKGNILERFSAQQFPDLHSELNLSSLELGDSALYFCASSVAGNTEAFFGQGTRLTVV.

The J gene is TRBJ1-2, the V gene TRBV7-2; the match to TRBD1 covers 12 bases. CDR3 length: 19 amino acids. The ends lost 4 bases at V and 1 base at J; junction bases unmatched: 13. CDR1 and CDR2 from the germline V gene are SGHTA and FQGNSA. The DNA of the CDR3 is TGTGCCAGCAGCTCCTACCCCGGGACAGGGGGCACCCTTAACTATGGCTACACCTTC. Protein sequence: CASSSYPGTGGTLNYGYTF.

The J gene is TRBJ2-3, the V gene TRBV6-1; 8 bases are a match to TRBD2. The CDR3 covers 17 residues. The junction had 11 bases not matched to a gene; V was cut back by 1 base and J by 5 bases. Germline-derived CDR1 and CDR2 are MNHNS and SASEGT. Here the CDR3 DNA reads TGTGCCAGCAGTGAAGGAGCGAAGCGGGAGCACGTAGATACGCAGTATTTT. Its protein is CASSEGAKREHVDTQYF.

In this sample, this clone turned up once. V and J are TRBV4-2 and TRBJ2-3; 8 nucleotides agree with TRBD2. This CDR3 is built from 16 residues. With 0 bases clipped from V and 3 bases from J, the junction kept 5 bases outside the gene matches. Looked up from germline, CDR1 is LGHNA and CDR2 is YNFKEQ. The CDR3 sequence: CASSQESGGRTDTQYF. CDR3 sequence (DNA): TGTGCCAGCAGCCAAGAAAGCGGGGGCAGGACAGATACGCAGTATTTT.

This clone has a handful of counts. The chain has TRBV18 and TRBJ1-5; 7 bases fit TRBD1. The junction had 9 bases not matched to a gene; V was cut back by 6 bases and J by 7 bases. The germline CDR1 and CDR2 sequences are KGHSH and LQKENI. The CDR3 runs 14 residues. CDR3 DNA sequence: TGTGCCAGCTCGGACAAACAGGGGTCCCAGCCCCAGCATTTT. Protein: CASSDKQGSQPQHF.

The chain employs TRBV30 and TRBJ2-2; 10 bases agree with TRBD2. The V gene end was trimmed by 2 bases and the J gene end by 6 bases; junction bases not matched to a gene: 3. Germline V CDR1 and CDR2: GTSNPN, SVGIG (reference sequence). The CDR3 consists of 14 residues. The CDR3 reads CAWSPGLAAGELFF. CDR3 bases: TGTGCCTGGAGTCCCGGACTAGCGGCCGGGGAGCTGTTTTTT. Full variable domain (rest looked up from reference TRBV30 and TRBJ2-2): SQTIHQWPATLVQPVGSPLSLECTVEGTSNPNLYWYRQAAGRGLQLLFYSVGIGQISSEVPQNLSASRPQDRQFILSSKKLLLSDSGFYLCAWSPGLAAGELFFGEGSRLTVL.

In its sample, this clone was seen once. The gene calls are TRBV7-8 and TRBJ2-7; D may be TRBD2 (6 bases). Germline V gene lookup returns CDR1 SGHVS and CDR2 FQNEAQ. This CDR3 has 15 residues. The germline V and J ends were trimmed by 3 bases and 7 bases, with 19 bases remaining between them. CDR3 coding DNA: TGTGCCAGCAGCTTCCCTACTAGAGCCCGGGGGGAGCAGTACTTC. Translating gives CASSFPTRARGEQYF.